Below are 18 T cell receptor beta chains sequenced from a single sample in a study of vaccination effects on CD4 cells after COVID-19. Assay used: immunoSEQ multiplex PCR; TCRdb lists only in-frame clones, some missing. This sample carries 25,000 to 30,000 clones, around 86% of them seen once, and the ten largest clones take approximately 6%. Sequencing in the ViraFEST assay came after antigen-specific CD4+ T cells had been expanded with viral peptide pools, which were used to stimulate PBMC. Cultured cells yielded isolated CD4+ T cells after roughly 11 days. Participants received two doses of either the BNT162b2 or mRNA-1273 vaccine. These TCRs' antigens remain unknown. Material: CD4+ T cells from PBMCs cultured with SARS-CoV-2 spike peptides, obtained after COVID-19 vaccination. These receptors were taken from a human donor who received a COVID-19 vaccine. Some clones in this sample may be carry-over from other donors' samples.

This chain joins TRBV5-1 and TRBJ2-3, with 10 bases aligning to TRBD2. There are 15 residues in the CDR3. V dropped 3 bases and J dropped 1; count of bases not matched to a gene: 2. Germline CDR1 SGHRS, CDR2 YFSETQ. This chain's CDR3 is CASSSLAGGTDTQYF. In DNA, the CDR3 is TGCGCCAGCAGCTCCCTAGCGGGGGGCACAGATACGCAGTATTTT.

The chain has TRBV14 and TRBJ2-1; the D gene is possibly TRBD1 (5 bases). V shed 1 base and J shed 5 bases, with 12 bases lying between them. The CDR3 has 15 residues. Germline-derived CDR1 and CDR2 are SGHDN and FVKESK. The CDR3 bases are TGTGCCAGCAGCCAAGGCGCATGGACAAACAATGAGCAGTTCTTC. This sequence encodes CASSQGAWTNNEQFF.

This chain links TRBV5-8 with TRBJ2-1; D unresolved. Trimming removed 4 bases from V and 0 bases from J, with 8 bases in between. In germline, CDR1 is SGHTS, CDR2 YDEGEE. The CDR3 is 14 amino acids. The CDR3 region has the DNA TGTGCCAGCAGCAGGTTGAGCTCCTACAATGAGCAGTTCTTC. This gives the protein CASSRLSSYNEQFF.

This sequence joins TRBV20-1 and TRBJ2-3; 12 bases fit TRBD2. The ends lost 3 bases at V and 3 bases at J; junction bases unmatched: 4. This CDR3 contains 15 residues. Germline V gene sequence: CDR1 DFQATT, CDR2 SNEGSKA (reference sequence). CDR3 coding DNA: TGCAGTGCTAGTATCGGGACTAGCGGGACAGATACGCAGTATTTT. Encoded protein: CSASIGTSGTDTQYF.

The chain employs TRBV4-3 and TRBJ2-2; D unresolved. Deletions cut 0 bases from V and 5 bases from J, with 7 bases between. CDR3 length: 14 amino acids. Looked up from germline, CDR1 is LGHNA and CDR2 is YSLEER. Here the CDR3 DNA reads TGCGCCAGCAGCCAAGATAGGCGTACCGGGGAGCTGTTTTTT. As protein: CASSQDRRTGELFF.

This clone is classed as medium-sized (0.01 to 0.1%). The V gene is TRBV11-2, the J gene TRBJ1-2; D gene uncertain. The CDR3 contains 14 residues. V was clipped by 0 bases and J by 4 bases, with 9 bases between them. Germline CDR1 and CDR2: SGHAT and FQNNGV. CDR3 protein: CASSLESRFYGYTF. The CDR3 nucleotides read TGTGCCAGCAGCTTAGAGAGCAGGTTCTATGGCTACACCTTC.

Only a few counts were recorded for this clone. J is TRBJ1-5 and V is TRBV15; D is ambiguous. The CDR3 consists of 12 residues. Germline loops: CDR1 LNHNV, CDR2 YYDKDF (reference sequence). Trimming took 2 bases from V and 8 from J, leaving 7 bases between them. The chain's CDR3 is CATSRYSEPQHF. CDR3 coding DNA: TGTGCCACCAGCAGATACTCTGAGCCCCAGCATTTT.

This clone was picked up a small number of times. The chain carries TRBV7-3 and TRBJ2-1; D possibly corresponds to TRBD1 (6 bases). V gave up 5 bases and J gave up 8 bases, with 19 bases separating them. The germline V gene has CDR1 SGHTA and CDR2 FQGTGA. The CDR3 sequence is 15 residues long. In DNA, the CDR3 is TGTGCCAGCAGCCCAGGCAGGGGACCATCCCATGAGCAGTTCTTC. Amino acids: CASSPGRGPSHEQFF.

The rearrangement links TRBV30 to TRBJ1-5, with D possibly being TRBD1 (5 bases). The CDR3 is made up of 13 amino acids. V dropped 3 bases and J dropped 2 bases, with 8 bases sitting between them. In germline, CDR1 is GTSNPN, CDR2 SVGIG (reference sequence). This CDR3 reads CAWRGTGNQPQHF. CDR3 DNA sequence: TGTGCCTGGAGGGGGACGGGCAATCAGCCCCAGCATTTT.

The V gene is TRBV19, the J gene TRBJ1-2; 7 bases are a match to TRBD1. Looked up from germline, CDR1 is LNHDA and CDR2 is SQIVND (reference sequence). This CDR3 comprises 11 residues. After removal of 11 bases from V and 1 base from J, the junction contained 1 base not matched to a gene. CDR3 sequence reads: CAGDSNYGYTF. CDR3 nucleotide sequence: TGTGCCGGGGACAGTAACTATGGCTACACCTTC. Based on the CDR3 plus reference TRBV19 and TRBJ1-2, the full variable domain is DGGITQSPKYLFRKEGQNVTLSCEQNLNHDAMYWYRQDPGQGLRLIYYSQIVNDFQKGDIAEGYSVSREKKESFPLTVTSAQKNPTAFYLCAGDSNYGYTFGSGTRLTVV.

The chain is built from TRBV9 and TRBJ1-3; D perhaps matches TRBD1 (6 bases). Germline lookup yields CDR1 SGDLS and CDR2 YYNGEE. The CDR3 is made up of 16 amino acids. V was cut by 0 bases and J by 4 bases, with 14 bases left in between. The CDR3 nucleotides are TGTGCCAGCAGCGTAGGGGGACAAAAAGTAGGAAACACCATATATTTT. Its translation is CASSVGGQKVGNTIYF. Together with reference TRBV9 and TRBJ1-3, the CDR3 gives the full variable domain: DSGVTQTPKHLITATGQRVTLRCSPRSGDLSVYWYQQSLDQGLQFLIQYYNGEERAKGNILERFSAQQFPDLHSELNLSSLELGDSALYFCASSVGGQKVGNTIYFGEGSWLTVV.

The V and J genes are TRBV5-1 and TRBJ1-2; possible D gene TRBD1, 5 bases. Germline CDR1 reads SGHRS; CDR2 reads YFSETQ. Trimming removed 4 bases from V and 8 bases from J, with 15 bases in between. The CDR3 runs to 13 residues. The CDR3 DNA sequence: TGCGCCAGCAGCCCGGGACCACGGAGGGGCTACACCTTC. The encoded protein is CASSPGPRRGYTF. Together with reference TRBV5-1 and TRBJ1-2, the CDR3 gives the full variable domain: KAGVTQTPRYLIKTRGQQVTLSCSPISGHRSVSWYQQTPGQGLQFLFEYFSETQRNKGNFPGRFSGRQFSNSRSEMNVSTLELGDSALYLCASSPGPRRGYTFGSGTRLTVV.

The chain joins TRBV5-1 to TRBJ1-2, with 7 bases matching TRBD1. With V trimmed by 2 bases and J by 3 bases, 4 bases remained unmatched. From germline, CDR1 is SGHRS and CDR2 YFSETQ. The CDR3 contains 14 residues. As DNA, the CDR3 is TGCGCCAGCAGCTTACAGGGGATCGACTATGGCTACACCTTC. This sequence encodes CASSLQGIDYGYTF.

The gene calls are TRBV18 and TRBJ1-3, with D possibly being TRBD1 (5 bases). V was shortened by 3 bases and J by 1 base, with 10 bases between the two germline ends. Germline V gives CDR1 KGHSH, CDR2 LQKENI. The length of the CDR3 is 15 residues. Here the CDR3 reads CASSPLKGSGNTIYF. CDR3 bases: TGTGCCAGCTCACCCCTTAAGGGGTCTGGAAACACCATATATTTT.

The rearrangement uses TRBV11-3 and TRBJ2-5; 10 bases line up with TRBD1. The germline gives CDR1 SGHNT, CDR2 YENEEA. This CDR3 contains 15 residues. After removal of 2 bases from V and 5 bases from J, the junction contained 5 bases not matched to a gene. CDR3 loop: CASSLFSDRGETQYF. The CDR3, as DNA: TGTGCCAGCAGCTTATTCTCGGACAGGGGGGAGACCCAGTACTTC.

J is TRBJ2-1 and V is TRBV12-5; a possible D gene is TRBD2 (6 bases). Trimming took off 0 bases at V and 0 bases at J, with 12 bases between the two ends. Germline CDR1 LGHNT, CDR2 FRNRAP. The CDR3 runs to 17 residues. This CDR3 is CASGLVYGTLSYNEQFF. The CDR3, as DNA: TGTGCTAGTGGTTTGGTCTACGGGACTCTCTCCTACAATGAGCAGTTCTTC.

The chain employs TRBV6-5 and TRBJ2-1; D remains ambiguous. The V and J ends lost 2 bases and 8 bases respectively, with 10 bases between them. The CDR3 contains 13 residues. Per the germline V gene, CDR1 is MNHEY and CDR2 is SVGAGI. CDR3 sequence (DNA): TGTGCCAGCAGTTACGTCGAACGGGATGAGCAGTTCTTC. Protein product: CASSYVERDEQFF.

This chain uses TRBV19 with TRBJ1-1; D remains ambiguous. The CDR3 spans 15 residues. The germline CDR1 and CDR2 sequences are LNHDA and SQIVND (reference sequence). Trimming cost V 0 bases and J 0 bases, with 8 bases left between them. The CDR3 loop is CASSIEARLNTEAFF. Here the CDR3 DNA reads TGTGCCAGTAGTATAGAGGCCAGGTTGAACACTGAAGCTTTCTTT.